This TCR beta chain was sequenced in a study of cytomegalovirus exposure and HLA in healthy donors. General study points: In a later analysis, productive TCRs from donors in an Asian-associated ancestry cluster reportedly carried fewer N-insertions than the cohort mean. It was around 160 TCR beta chains that were listed as cytomegalovirus-associated. Researchers had no immune exposure information except CMV serostatus available. For most TCR beta V segments, an earlier analysis put the productive rate at about 90% or about 30% of the time.

As concerns this clone: Its antigen is unknown.

V lost 0 bases to trimming and J lost 0 bases, with 7 bases between them. This CDR3 comprises 15 residues. Germline V gene sequence: CDR1 MRHNA, CDR2 SNTAGT. The PCR ran on 60 Vbeta and 13 Jbeta primers. Assay used: immunoSEQ multiplex PCR; TCRdb lists only in-frame clones, some missing. The top ten hold approximately 4.2% of the sample, which has 90,000 to 120,000 clones, over 60% seen once. This chain links TRBV6-4 with TRBJ2-3; D uncertain. The origin of this receptor is a male donor in good health and CMV-seronegative. Sequencing used PBMCs. In DNA, the CDR3 is TGTGCCAGCAGTGACTCGGTCGAGAGCACAGATACGCAGTATTTT. It yields the protein CASSDSVESTDTQYF.